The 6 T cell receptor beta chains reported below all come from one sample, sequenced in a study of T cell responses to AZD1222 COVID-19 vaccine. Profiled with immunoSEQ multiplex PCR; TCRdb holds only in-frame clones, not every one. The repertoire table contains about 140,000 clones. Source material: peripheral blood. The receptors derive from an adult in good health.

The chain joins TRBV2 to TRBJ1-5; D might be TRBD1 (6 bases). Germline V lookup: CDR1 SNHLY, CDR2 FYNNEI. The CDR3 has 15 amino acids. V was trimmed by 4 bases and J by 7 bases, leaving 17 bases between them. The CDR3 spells CASSANRDIKQPQHF. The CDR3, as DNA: TGTGCCAGCAGTGCCAATCGGGACATTAAACAGCCCCAGCATTTT.

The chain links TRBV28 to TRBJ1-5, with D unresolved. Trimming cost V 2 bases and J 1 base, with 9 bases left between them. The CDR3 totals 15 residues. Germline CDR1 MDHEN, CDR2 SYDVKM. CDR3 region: CASSLTSASNQPQHF. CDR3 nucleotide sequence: TGTGCCAGCAGTTTAACTTCGGCAAGCAATCAGCCCCAGCATTTT.

The CDR3 region is CASSYSKIPGAIEAFF. CDR3 nucleotide sequence: TGTGCCAGCAGTTACTCGAAAATCCCTGGGGCCATCGAAGCTTTCTTT. The chain has TRBV6-6 and TRBJ1-1; D might be TRBD1 (5 bases). V was shortened by 0 bases and J by 8 bases, with 19 bases between the two germline ends. The CDR3 sequence is 16 residues long. Germline loops: CDR1 MNHNY, CDR2 SVGAGI (reference sequence).

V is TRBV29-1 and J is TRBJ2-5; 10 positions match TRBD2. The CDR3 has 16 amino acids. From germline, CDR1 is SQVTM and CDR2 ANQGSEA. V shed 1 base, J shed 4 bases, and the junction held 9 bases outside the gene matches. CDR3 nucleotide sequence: TGCAGCGTTGAAGCATTTACTAGCGGGGTAGGAGAGACCCAGTACTTC. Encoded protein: CSVEAFTSGVGETQYF.

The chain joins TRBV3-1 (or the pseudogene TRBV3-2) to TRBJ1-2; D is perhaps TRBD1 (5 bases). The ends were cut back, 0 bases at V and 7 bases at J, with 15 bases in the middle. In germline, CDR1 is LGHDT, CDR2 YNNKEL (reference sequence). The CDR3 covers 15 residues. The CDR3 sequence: CASSQDSVGAVGYTF. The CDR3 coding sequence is TGTGCCAGCAGCCAAGATTCGGTAGGGGCCGTTGGCTACACCTTC.

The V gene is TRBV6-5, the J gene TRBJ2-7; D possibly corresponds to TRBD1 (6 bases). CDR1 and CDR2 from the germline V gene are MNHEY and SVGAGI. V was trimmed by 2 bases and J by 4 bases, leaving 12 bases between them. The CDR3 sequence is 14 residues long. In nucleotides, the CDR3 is TGTGCCAGCAGTTACGCCCCGACAGGATACGAGCAGTACTTC. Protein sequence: CASSYAPTGYEQYF.